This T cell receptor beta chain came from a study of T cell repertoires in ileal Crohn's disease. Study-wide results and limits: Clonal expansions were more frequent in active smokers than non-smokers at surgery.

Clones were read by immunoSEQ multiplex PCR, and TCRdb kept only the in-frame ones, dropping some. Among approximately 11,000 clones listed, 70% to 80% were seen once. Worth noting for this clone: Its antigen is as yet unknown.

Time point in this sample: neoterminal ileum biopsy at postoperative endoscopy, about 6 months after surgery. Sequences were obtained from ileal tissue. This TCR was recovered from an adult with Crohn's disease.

The CDR3 protein is CASSPEKLRTGETQYF. In nucleotides, the CDR3 is TGCGCCAGCAGCCCAGAGAAGCTAAGGACGGGGGAGACCCAGTACTTC. This sequence joins TRBV5-1 and TRBJ2-5, with D perhaps matching TRBD2 (5 bases). Trimming took 4 bases from V and 5 from J, leaving 21 bases between them. The V gene's germline CDR1 is SGHRS and CDR2 YFSETQ. The CDR3 is made up of 16 amino acids.